These 32 T cell receptor beta chains came from one sample sequenced in a study of cytomegalovirus exposure and HLA in healthy donors. Use of 60 Vbeta and 13 Jbeta primers characterized the PCR. Here immunoSEQ multiplex PCR was the method, and the copy in TCRdb shows in-frame clones only, minus some. In the table there are 65,000 to 90,000 clones, about three quarters of which are singletons. Sequencing input: PBMCs. These TCRs come from a woman between 40 and 55 years old in good health and CMV-seropositive.

This chain links TRBV6-1 with TRBJ2-7, with 7 positions matching TRBD2. CDR1 and CDR2 (germline): MNHNS, SASEGT. There are 13 residues in the CDR3. With 7 bases clipped from V and 3 bases from J, the junction kept 6 bases outside the gene matches. CDR3 region: CASKREARYEQYF. DNA for the CDR3: TGTGCCAGCAAACGGGAGGCCCGCTACGAGCAGTACTTC.

DNA of the CDR3: TGTGCCAGCAAAGGAGTTGTGGCGTCCACCGGGGAGCTGTTTTTT. Amino acids: CASKGVVASTGELFF. V usage is TRBV2 and J usage is TRBJ2-2; D remains unclear. CDR3 length equals 15 residues. The germline gives CDR1 SNHLY, CDR2 FYNNEI. The V end was cut by 7 bases, the J end by 4 bases, with 16 bases between. Full variable domain (outside the CDR3, taken from reference TRBV2 and TRBJ2-2): EPEVTQTPSHQVTQMGQEVILRCVPISNHLYFYWYRQILGQKVEFLVSFYNNEISEKSEIFDDQFSVERPDGSNFTLKIRSTKLEDSAMYFCASKGVVASTGELFFGEGSRLTVL.

This sequence joins TRBV30 and TRBJ1-4; D is undetermined. Germline CDR1 reads GTSNPN; CDR2 reads SVGIG (reference sequence). With 4 bases removed from V and 0 bases from J, the gap between germline ends came to 9 bases. The CDR3 is 14 residues long. CDR3 loop: CAWKNSATNEKLFF. The CDR3 DNA sequence: TGTGCCTGGAAAAACAGTGCAACTAATGAAAAACTGTTTTTT.

The chain joins TRBV5-1 to TRBJ2-5; 10 bases match TRBD1. J was trimmed by 4 bases and V by 4 bases; bases with no gene match: 7. The CDR3 runs to 15 residues. The germline gives CDR1 SGHRS, CDR2 YFSETQ. In DNA, the CDR3 is TGCGCCAGCAGCCCCGGGACAGGGGTCCCAGAGACCCAGTACTTC. It is translated as CASSPGTGVPETQYF.

This chain links TRBV5-4 with TRBJ1-2, with TRBD1 as a possible D gene (6 bases). The CDR3 is 15 residues long. Germline V gene data show CDR1 as SGHNT and CDR2 as YYREEE (reference sequence). Trimming removed 4 bases at V and 0 bases at J, with 13 bases between. Written as DNA, the CDR3 is TGTGCCAGCAGCACTCAGACAGGTGCTAACTATGGCTACACCTTC. Translating gives CASSTQTGANYGYTF.

V and J are TRBV5-1 and TRBJ1-4; unclear D gene. The germline V and J ends were trimmed by 1 base and 1 base, with 8 bases remaining between them. This CDR3 region has 15 residues. CDR1 is SGHRS, CDR2 YFSETQ, per germline. The CDR3 DNA is TGCGCCAGCAGCTTGACCGGAGGAACTAATGAAAAACTGTTTTTT. Its protein product is CASSLTGGTNEKLFF.

The V and J genes are TRBV7-9 and TRBJ1-5; maybe TRBD1 (5 bases). V was cut by 1 base and J by 2 bases, with 12 bases left in between. Germline assignment: CDR1 SEHNR and CDR2 FQNEAQ (reference sequence). The CDR3 contains 16 residues. CDR3 protein: CASSLGQPRGNQPQHF. For the CDR3, the DNA is TGTGCCAGCAGCTTAGGACAGCCAAGGGGCAATCAGCCCCAGCATTTT.

The rearrangement joins TRBV5-1 to TRBJ2-1; D is unclear. Deletions cut 0 bases from V and 5 bases from J, with 6 bases between. CDR3 length: 13 residues. Germline CDR1 and CDR2: SGHRS and YFSETQ. DNA of the CDR3: TGCGCCAGCAGCTTGGGGCCCGACAATGAGCAGTTCTTC. This codes for CASSLGPDNEQFF.

The gene calls are TRBV7-2 and TRBJ1-1; D call uncertain. The CDR3 totals 13 residues. Trimming pared 5 bases from V and 11 bases from J, leaving 18 bases between. CDR1 is SGHTA, CDR2 FQGNSA, per germline. Written as DNA, the CDR3 is TGTGCCAGCAGCCTCTCCTCGGGATATCATGCTTTCTTT. Translated: CASSLSSGYHAFF.

This clone was picked up a small number of times. The CDR3 is CASSYLSEAFF. The CDR3 region has the DNA TGTGCCAGCAGTTACCTCTCTGAAGCTTTCTTT. The chain uses TRBV6-5 and TRBJ1-1; no definite D call. Per germline, CDR1 MNHEY and CDR2 SVGAGI. Trimming removed 2 bases at V and 6 bases at J, with 4 bases between. CDR3 size: 11 residues.

CDR3 nucleotide sequence: TGTGCCAGCAGTTACGGGGACAAAACTAGCAATCAGCCCCAGCATTTT. Translation: CASSYGDKTSNQPQHF. J is TRBJ1-5 and V is TRBV6-5; tentatively, D is TRBD1 (6 bases). V lost 2 bases and J lost 0, with 11 bases in between. The CDR3 is 16 amino acids. The V gene's germline CDR1 is MNHEY and CDR2 SVGAGI.

V and J are TRBV9 and TRBJ2-3; 9 bases line up with TRBD2. Germline CDR1 is SGDLS and CDR2 is YYNGEE. With 0 bases clipped from V and 6 bases from J, the junction kept 5 bases outside the gene matches. The CDR3 totals 15 residues. The CDR3 DNA sequence: TGTGCCAGCAGCGTAGATAGTCTAGCGGGGGATACGCAGTATTTT. It is translated as CASSVDSLAGDTQYF.

Ten or more counts support this clone. CDR3 bases: TGTGCTAGTGGTTTGGCACAGGGGAGAAACAATCAGCCCCAGCATTTT. Residues: CASGLAQGRNNQPQHF. The gene calls are TRBV12-5 and TRBJ1-5, with TRBD1 matching 7 bases. Unmatched junction bases numbered 6, after V lost 1 base and J lost 3 bases. There are 16 residues in the CDR3. Germline V gene lookup returns CDR1 LGHNT and CDR2 FRNRAP.

V is TRBV19 and J is TRBJ1-1; D is possibly TRBD1 (5 bases). The ends were cut back, 1 base at V and 2 bases at J, with 8 bases in the middle. Germline loops: CDR1 LNHDA, CDR2 SQIVND (reference sequence). The CDR3 is 14 amino acids. CDR3 in amino acids: CASSIGGGNTEAFF. The DNA of the CDR3 is TGTGCCAGTAGTATAGGCGGGGGAAACACTGAAGCTTTCTTT.

The chain combines TRBV2 with TRBJ2-5; TRBD2 matches 14 bases. With V trimmed by 6 bases and J by 5 bases, 14 bases remained unmatched. This CDR3 is 18 amino acids long. Germline CDR1 is SNHLY and CDR2 is FYNNEI. The CDR3 DNA follows: TGTGCCAGCAGCCAGACTAGCGGGGGGGCCGCTCGTAGCGAGACCCAGTACTTC. It encodes CASSQTSGGAARSETQYF.

This clone was observed a few times. This chain links TRBV5-4 with TRBJ2-7, with D possibly matching TRBD2 (6 bases). Between the trimmed V and J ends, which lost 4 bases and 7 bases, there was a span of 9 bases. The CDR3 sequence is 11 residues long. Germline CDR1 SGHNT, CDR2 YYREEE (reference sequence). The CDR3 is CASSNGGEQYF. The DNA of the CDR3 is TGTGCCAGCAGCAATGGGGGGGAGCAGTACTTC. The whole variable domain, filled in from reference TRBV5-4 and TRBJ2-7, reads ETGVTQSPTHLIKTRGQQVTLRCSSQSGHNTVSWYQQALGQGPQFIFQYYREEENGRGNFPPRFSGLQFPNYSSELNVNALELDDSALYLCASSNGGEQYFGPGTRLTVT.

This chain links TRBV18 with TRBJ2-3, with unresolved D. V dropped 2 bases and J dropped 5 bases, with 8 bases sitting between them. The CDR3 is 13 amino acids. Looked up from germline, CDR1 is KGHSH and CDR2 is LQKENI. The DNA for the CDR3 is TGTGCCAGCTCACCAGAGGTGGGAGATACGCAGTATTTT. Amino acids: CASSPEVGDTQYF.

The chain links TRBV29-1 to TRBJ1-1; 10 positions agree with TRBD1. V dropped 3 bases and J dropped 10; count of bases not matched to a gene: 5. The CDR3 consists of 12 residues. Germline loops: CDR1 SQVTM, CDR2 ANQGSEA. The CDR3 reads CSVEGDRGAAFF. DNA of the CDR3: TGCAGCGTTGAGGGGGACAGGGGAGCAGCTTTCTTT.

The rearrangement uses TRBV2 and TRBJ2-2, with D unresolved. The CDR3 runs 12 residues. Germline CDR1 SNHLY, CDR2 FYNNEI. Trimming removed 10 bases from V and 5 bases from J, with 11 bases in between. In DNA form, the CDR3 reads TGTGCCACCGATGGCGGAACCGGGGAGCTGTTTTTT. This codes for CATDGGTGELFF.

The J gene is TRBJ1-1, the V gene TRBV5-1; D gene unclear. The germline V gene has CDR1 SGHRS and CDR2 YFSETQ. The V and J ends lost 3 bases and 6 bases respectively, with 18 bases between them. The CDR3 is 15 residues long. The CDR3 loop is CASSSETPFGAEAFF. The CDR3 DNA follows: TGCGCCAGCAGCTCGGAGACCCCTTTCGGGGCTGAAGCTTTCTTT.

The chain links TRBV5-1 to TRBJ2-2; 12 bases fit TRBD2. The germline V gene has CDR1 SGHRS and CDR2 YFSETQ. The CDR3 totals 16 residues. V shed 5 bases, J shed 3 bases, and the junction held 5 bases outside the gene matches. CDR3 loop: CASSPSGGAYTGELFF. The DNA for the CDR3 is TGCGCCAGCAGTCCTAGCGGGGGGGCCTACACCGGGGAGCTGTTTTTT.

V gene TRBV28 combines with J gene TRBJ2-5, with TRBD2 as a possible D gene (7 bases). The V gene's germline CDR1 is MDHEN and CDR2 SYDVKM. This CDR3 region has 15 residues. Trimming took off 7 bases at V and 1 base at J, with 16 bases between the two ends. CDR3 sequence: CASTRGGGGQETQYF. The CDR3, as DNA: TGTGCCAGCACCCGGGGAGGGGGTGGCCAAGAGACCCAGTACTTC.

The rearrangement joins TRBV7-3 to TRBJ2-1; 8 nucleotides align to TRBD2. This CDR3 region has 15 residues. V shed 4 bases, J shed 3 bases, and the junction held 5 bases outside the gene matches. The germline gives CDR1 SGHTA, CDR2 FQGTGA. The DNA of the CDR3 is TGTGCCAGCAGCTCGGATGCGGGGGGCTACAATGAGCAGTTCTTC. Encoded protein: CASSSDAGGYNEQFF.

V gene TRBV5-1 combines with J gene TRBJ1-6; TRBD1 matches at 8 bases. CDR3 length equals 14 residues. CDR1 is SGHRS, CDR2 YFSETQ, per germline. The V gene end was trimmed by 4 bases and the J gene end by 7 bases; junction bases not matched to a gene: 4. CDR3 coding DNA: TGCGCCAGCAGCCGGACAGGGCGGAATTCACCCCTCCACTTT. This encodes CASSRTGRNSPLHF.

V is TRBV6-6 and J is TRBJ1-5; 7 nucleotides line up with TRBD1. The CDR3 runs to 15 residues. Trimming cost V 0 bases and J 6 bases; bases outside gene matches: 5. Germline V lookup: CDR1 MNHNY, CDR2 SVGAGI (reference sequence). CDR3 in DNA: TGTGCCAGCAGTTACTCAGGGGGCGAGGGTCAGCCCCAGCATTTT. Amino acids: CASSYSGGEGQPQHF.

The chain is built from TRBV10-3 and TRBJ1-2; no reliable D call. Germline CDR1 is ENHRY and CDR2 is SYGVKD. The V gene lost 0 bases and the J gene lost 1 base, with 3 bases spanning the gap. The CDR3 runs 13 residues. The CDR3 loop is CAISESYNYGYTF. The CDR3 DNA reads as TGTGCCATCAGTGAGTCTTATAACTATGGCTACACCTTC.

J is TRBJ2-7 and V is TRBV7-2; 8 bases agree with TRBD1. V dropped 5 bases and J dropped 7; count of bases not matched to a gene: 10. There are 14 residues in the CDR3. The germline gives CDR1 SGHTA, CDR2 FQGNSA. The CDR3 reads CASSPRQGSSEQYF. In DNA form, the CDR3 reads TGTGCCAGCAGCCCCAGACAGGGGAGTAGTGAGCAGTACTTC.

This chain connects TRBV19 to TRBJ2-5; TRBD1 agrees at 9 bases. The CDR3 contains 15 residues. After removal of 7 bases from V and 0 bases from J, the junction contained 6 bases not matched to a gene. CDR1 and CDR2 from the germline V gene are LNHDA and SQIVND (reference sequence). As DNA, the CDR3 is TGTGCCAGTACCGGGACAGGGACCCACCAAGAGACCCAGTACTTC. This gives the protein CASTGTGTHQETQYF.

Only one count was recorded for this clone. V usage is TRBV5-1 and J usage is TRBJ2-3; tentatively, D is TRBD1 (7 bases). The CDR3 has 16 residues. The germline V and J ends were trimmed by 0 bases and 0 bases, with 11 bases remaining between them. Germline CDR1 SGHRS, CDR2 YFSETQ. This chain's CDR3 is CASSLVAGGSTDTQYF. The CDR3 DNA follows: TGCGCCAGCAGCTTGGTGGCAGGGGGGAGCACAGATACGCAGTATTTT.

The chain links TRBV2 to TRBJ2-7; 8 bases are a match to TRBD1. Unmatched junction bases numbered 4, after V lost 6 bases and J lost 6 bases. From germline, CDR1 is SNHLY and CDR2 FYNNEI. The CDR3 has 12 amino acids. CDR3 residues: CASRTTGGEQYF. CDR3 in DNA: TGTGCCAGCAGGACTACAGGGGGCGAGCAGTACTTC.

The chain couples TRBV29-1 to TRBJ1-4; D is perhaps TRBD1 (5 bases). Trimming shortened V by 4 bases and J by 7 bases, and 13 bases separated the two germline ends. Germline-derived CDR1 and CDR2 are SQVTM and ANQGSEA. This CDR3 contains 13 residues. The CDR3 loop reads CSVVRQGGEKLFF. The CDR3 DNA follows: TGCAGCGTTGTCCGCCAGGGCGGTGAAAAACTGTTTTTT.

This chain connects TRBV7-9 to TRBJ1-2; D unclear. The CDR3 is 14 residues long. The germline V gene has CDR1 SEHNR and CDR2 FQNEAQ (reference sequence). V was cut by 5 bases and J by 0 bases, with 10 bases left in between. The CDR3 coding sequence is TGTGCCAGCAGCCGGGTCGGTGCTAACTATGGCTACACCTTC. Amino acid sequence: CASSRVGANYGYTF.